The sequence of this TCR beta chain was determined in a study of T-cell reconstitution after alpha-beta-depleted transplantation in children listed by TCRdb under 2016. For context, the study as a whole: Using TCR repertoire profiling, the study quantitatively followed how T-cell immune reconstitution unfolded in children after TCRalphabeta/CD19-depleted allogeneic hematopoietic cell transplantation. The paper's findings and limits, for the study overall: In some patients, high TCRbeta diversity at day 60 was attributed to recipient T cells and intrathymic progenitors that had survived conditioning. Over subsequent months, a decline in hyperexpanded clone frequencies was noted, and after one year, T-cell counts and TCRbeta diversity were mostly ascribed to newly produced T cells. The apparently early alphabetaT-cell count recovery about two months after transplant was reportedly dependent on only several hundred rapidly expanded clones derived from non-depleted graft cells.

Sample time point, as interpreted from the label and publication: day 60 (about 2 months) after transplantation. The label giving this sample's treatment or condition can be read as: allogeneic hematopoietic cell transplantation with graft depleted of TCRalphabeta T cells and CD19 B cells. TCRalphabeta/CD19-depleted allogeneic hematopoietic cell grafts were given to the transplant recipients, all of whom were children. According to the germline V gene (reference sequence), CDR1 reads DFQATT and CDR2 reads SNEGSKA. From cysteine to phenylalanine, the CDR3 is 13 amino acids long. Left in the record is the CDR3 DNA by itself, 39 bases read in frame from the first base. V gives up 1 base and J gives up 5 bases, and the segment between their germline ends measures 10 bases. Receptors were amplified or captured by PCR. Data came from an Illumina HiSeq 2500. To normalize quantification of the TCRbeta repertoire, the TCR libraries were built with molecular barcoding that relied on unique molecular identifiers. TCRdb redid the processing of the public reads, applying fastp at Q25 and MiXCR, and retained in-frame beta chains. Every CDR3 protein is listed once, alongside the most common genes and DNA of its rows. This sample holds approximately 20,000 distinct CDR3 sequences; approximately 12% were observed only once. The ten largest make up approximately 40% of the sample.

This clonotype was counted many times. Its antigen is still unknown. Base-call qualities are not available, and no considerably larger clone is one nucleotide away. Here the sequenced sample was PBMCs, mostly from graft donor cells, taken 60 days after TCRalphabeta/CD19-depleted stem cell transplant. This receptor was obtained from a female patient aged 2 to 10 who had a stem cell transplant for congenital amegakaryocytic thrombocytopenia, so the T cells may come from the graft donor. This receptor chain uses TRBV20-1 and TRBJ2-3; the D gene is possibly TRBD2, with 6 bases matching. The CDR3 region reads CSARGEEGDTQYF. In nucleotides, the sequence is TGCAGTGCTAGAGGGGAGGAAGGAGATACGCAGTATTTT.